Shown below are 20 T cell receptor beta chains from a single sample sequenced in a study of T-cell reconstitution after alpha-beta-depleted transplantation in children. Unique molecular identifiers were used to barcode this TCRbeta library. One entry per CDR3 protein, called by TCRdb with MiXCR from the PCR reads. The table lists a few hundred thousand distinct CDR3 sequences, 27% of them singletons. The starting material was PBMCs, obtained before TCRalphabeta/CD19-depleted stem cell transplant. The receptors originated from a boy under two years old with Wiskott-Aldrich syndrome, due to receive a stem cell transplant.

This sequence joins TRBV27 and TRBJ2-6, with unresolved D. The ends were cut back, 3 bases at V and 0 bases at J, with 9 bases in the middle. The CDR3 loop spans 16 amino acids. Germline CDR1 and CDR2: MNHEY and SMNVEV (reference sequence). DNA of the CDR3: TGTGCCAGCAGTTTTTATAGGGCCTCTGGGGCCAACGTCCTGACTTTC. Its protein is CASSFYRASGANVLTF.

The CDR3 sequence is CASSLEGRVWVGEQFF. DNA of the CDR3: TGCGCCAGCAGCTTGGAAGGGCGGGTTTGGGTCGGTGAGCAGTTCTTC. The chain recombines TRBV5-1 with TRBJ2-1, with D possibly TRBD2 on 5 matching bases. Per germline, CDR1 SGHRS and CDR2 YFSETQ. The CDR3 is made up of 16 amino acids. V was shortened by 0 bases and J by 9 bases, with 19 bases between the two germline ends.

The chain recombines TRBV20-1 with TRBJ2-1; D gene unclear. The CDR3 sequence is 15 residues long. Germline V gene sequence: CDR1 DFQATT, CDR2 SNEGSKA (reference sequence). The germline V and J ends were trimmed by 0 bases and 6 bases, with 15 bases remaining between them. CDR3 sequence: CSARDKYSAPNEQFF. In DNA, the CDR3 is TGCAGTGCTAGAGATAAGTACTCCGCACCCAATGAGCAGTTCTTC.

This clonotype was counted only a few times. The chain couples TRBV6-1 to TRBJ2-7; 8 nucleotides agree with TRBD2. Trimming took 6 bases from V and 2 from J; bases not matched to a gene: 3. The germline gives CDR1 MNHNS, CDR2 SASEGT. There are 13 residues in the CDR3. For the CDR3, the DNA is TGTGCCAGCAGACTAGCGGAGCCCTACGAGCAGTACTTC. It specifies CASRLAEPYEQYF.

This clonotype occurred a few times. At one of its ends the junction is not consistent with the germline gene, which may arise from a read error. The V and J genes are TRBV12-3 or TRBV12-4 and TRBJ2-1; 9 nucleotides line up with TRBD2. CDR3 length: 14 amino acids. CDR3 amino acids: CASNLAGRANEQFF. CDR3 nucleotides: TGTGCCAGCAATCTAGCGGGACGGGCCAATGAGCAGTTTTTC.

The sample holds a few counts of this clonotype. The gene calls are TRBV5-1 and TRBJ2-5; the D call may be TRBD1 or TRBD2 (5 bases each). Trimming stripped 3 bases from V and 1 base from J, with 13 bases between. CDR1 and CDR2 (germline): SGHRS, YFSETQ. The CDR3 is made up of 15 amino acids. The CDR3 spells CASSWGNSLQETQYF. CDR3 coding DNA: TGCGCCAGCAGCTGGGGGAACAGCCTCCAAGAGACCCAGTACTTC.

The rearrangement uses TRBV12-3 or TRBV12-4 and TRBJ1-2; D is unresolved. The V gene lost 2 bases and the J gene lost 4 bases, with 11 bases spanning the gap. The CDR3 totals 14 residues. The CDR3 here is CASSLQASRYGYTF. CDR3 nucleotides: TGTGCCAGCAGTTTACAGGCCTCACGCTATGGCTACACCTTC.

The CDR3 loop is CASSLVKVNTEAFF. The CDR3 coding sequence is TGTGCCAGCAGCTTAGTCAAGGTCAACACTGAAGCTTTCTTT. The genes are TRBV7-9 and TRBJ1-1; no definite D call. The germline V and J ends were trimmed by 1 base and 2 bases, with 8 bases remaining between them. CDR1 and CDR2 from the germline V gene are SEHNR and FQNEAQ (reference sequence). The CDR3 runs to 14 residues. Using reference TRBV7-9 and TRBJ1-1 for the parts outside the CDR3, the full variable domain is DTGVSQNPRHKITKRGQNVTFRCDPISEHNRLYWYRQTLGQGPEFLTYFQNEAQLEKSRLLSDRFSAERPKGSFSTLEIQRTEQGDSAMYLCASSLVKVNTEAFFGQGTRLTVV.

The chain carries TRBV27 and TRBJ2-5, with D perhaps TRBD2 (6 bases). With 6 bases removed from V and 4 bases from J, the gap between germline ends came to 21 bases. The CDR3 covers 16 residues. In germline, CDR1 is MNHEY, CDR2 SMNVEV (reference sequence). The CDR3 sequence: CASRTEGYRVGETQYF. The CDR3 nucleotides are TGTGCCAGCAGGACGGAGGGCTATCGGGTGGGAGAGACCCAGTACTTC.

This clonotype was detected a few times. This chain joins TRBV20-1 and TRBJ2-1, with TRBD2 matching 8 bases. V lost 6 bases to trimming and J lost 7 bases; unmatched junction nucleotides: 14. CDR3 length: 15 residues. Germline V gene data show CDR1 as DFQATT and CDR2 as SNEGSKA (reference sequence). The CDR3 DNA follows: TGCAGTGCAAGTTACCAGCGGGAGTTGTCGAATGAGCAGTTCTTC. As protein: CSASYQRELSNEQFF.

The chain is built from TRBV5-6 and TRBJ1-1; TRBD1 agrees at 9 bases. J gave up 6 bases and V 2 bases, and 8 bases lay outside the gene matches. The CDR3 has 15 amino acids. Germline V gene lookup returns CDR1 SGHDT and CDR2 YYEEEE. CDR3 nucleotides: TGTGCCAGCAGCTTTACAGGACAGGGGCTCTCTGAAGCTTTCTTT. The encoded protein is CASSFTGQGLSEAFF.

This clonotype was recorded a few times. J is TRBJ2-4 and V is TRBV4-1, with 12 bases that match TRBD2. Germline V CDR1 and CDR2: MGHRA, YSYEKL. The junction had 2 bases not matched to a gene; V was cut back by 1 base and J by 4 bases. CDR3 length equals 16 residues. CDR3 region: CASSQVLAGGKNIQYF. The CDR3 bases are TGCGCCAGCAGCCAAGTACTAGCGGGAGGAAAAAACATTCAGTACTTC.

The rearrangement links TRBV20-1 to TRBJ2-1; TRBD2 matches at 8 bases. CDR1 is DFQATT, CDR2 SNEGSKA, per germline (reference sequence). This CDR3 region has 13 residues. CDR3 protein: CSLTLAAYNEQFF. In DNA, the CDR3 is TGCAGCCTGACACTAGCGGCTTACAATGAGCAGTTCTTC.

CDR3 residues: CASSKRDLGVNEQFF. In DNA, the CDR3 is TGTGCCAGCAGCAAGCGGGACTTGGGAGTTAATGAGCAGTTCTTC. The chain uses TRBV4-2 and TRBJ2-1; 7 positions match TRBD2. This CDR3 is built from 15 residues. V was pared by 5 bases and J by 7 bases, with 11 bases of the junction left unmatched. Germline CDR1 is LGHNA and CDR2 is YNFKEQ.

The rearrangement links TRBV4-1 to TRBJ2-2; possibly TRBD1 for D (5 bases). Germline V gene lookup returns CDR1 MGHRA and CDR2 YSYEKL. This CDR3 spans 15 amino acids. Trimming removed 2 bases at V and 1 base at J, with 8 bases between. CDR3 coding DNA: TGCGCCAGCAGCCAATCAAGGGGGAACACCGGGGAGCTGTTTTTT. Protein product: CASSQSRGNTGELFF.

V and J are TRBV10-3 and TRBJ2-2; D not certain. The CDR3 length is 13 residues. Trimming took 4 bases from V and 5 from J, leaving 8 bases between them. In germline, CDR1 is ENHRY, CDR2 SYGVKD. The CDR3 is CAISGQSTGELFF. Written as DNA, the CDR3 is TGTGCCATCAGTGGTCAGTCAACCGGGGAGCTGTTTTTT.

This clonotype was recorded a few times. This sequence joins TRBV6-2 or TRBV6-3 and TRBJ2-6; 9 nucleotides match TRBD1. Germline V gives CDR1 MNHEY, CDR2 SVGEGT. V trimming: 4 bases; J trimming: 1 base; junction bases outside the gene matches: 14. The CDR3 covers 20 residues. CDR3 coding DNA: TGTGCCAGCAGTTCCACCCTGTCCGGGACAGGGAGTTCTGGGGCCAACGTCCTGACTTTC. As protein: CASSSTLSGTGSSGANVLTF.

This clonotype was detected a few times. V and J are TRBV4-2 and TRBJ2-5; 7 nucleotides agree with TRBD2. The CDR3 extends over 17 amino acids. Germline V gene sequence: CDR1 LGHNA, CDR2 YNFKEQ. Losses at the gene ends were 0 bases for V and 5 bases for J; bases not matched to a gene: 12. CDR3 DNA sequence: TGTGCCAGCAGCCAAGAGATCGGTCGGGAGGATCCGGAGACCCAGTACTTC. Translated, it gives CASSQEIGREDPETQYF.

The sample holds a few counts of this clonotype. Here the CDR3 reads CSARGRGIAGTQFF. CDR3 bases: TGCAGTGCTAGAGGGAGGGGAATAGCGGGGACGCAGTTCTTC. The chain couples TRBV20-1 to TRBJ2-1; 8 bases fit TRBD2. There are 14 residues in the CDR3. Germline lookup yields CDR1 DFQATT and CDR2 SNEGSKA (reference sequence). V lost 1 base, J lost 12 bases, and 11 bases stayed unmatched.

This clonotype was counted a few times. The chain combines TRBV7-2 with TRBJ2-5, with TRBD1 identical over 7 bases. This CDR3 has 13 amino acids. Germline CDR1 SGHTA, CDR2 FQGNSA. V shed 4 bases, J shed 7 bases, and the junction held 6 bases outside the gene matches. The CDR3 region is CASSSEGARTQYF. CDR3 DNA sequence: TGTGCCAGCAGCTCAGAGGGGGCTCGGACCCAGTACTTC.